These 27 T cell receptor beta chains share one sample of origin, sequenced in a study of shared clonotypes between healthy human individuals. Produced via immunoSEQ multiplex PCR; TCRdb's table is partial and in-frame only. The table lists some 530,000 clones, 81% of them singletons. Source material: PBMCs. These receptor sequences come from a woman in her thirties or forties in good health. Some clones in this sample may be carry-over from other donors' samples.

Only one count was recorded for this clone. The rearrangement joins TRBV30 to TRBJ2-1, with 11 bases that match TRBD2. The CDR3 totals 13 residues. V trimming: 8 bases; J trimming: 7 bases; junction bases outside the gene matches: 7. From germline, CDR1 is GTSNPN and CDR2 SVGIG (reference sequence). For the CDR3, the DNA is TGTGCCGAAGTCTTAGCGGGAGGGAATGAGCAGTTCTTC. It codes for CAEVLAGGNEQFF. Combining the CDR3 with reference TRBV30 and TRBJ2-1 gives the whole variable domain SQTIHQWPATLVQPVGSPLSLECTVEGTSNPNLYWYRQAAGRGLQLLFYSVGIGQISSEVPQNLSASRPQDRQFILSSKKLLLSDSGFYLCAEVLAGGNEQFFGPGTRLTVL.

The chain combines TRBV7-9 with TRBJ2-5; 12 bases line up with TRBD2. The J segment lost 4 bases and the V segment lost 3 bases, leaving 9 bases of the junction unmatched. Germline V gene data show CDR1 as SEHNR and CDR2 as FQNEAQ (reference sequence). The CDR3 runs to 17 residues. The CDR3 reads CASSFPRLAGVGETQYF. In DNA, the CDR3 is TGTGCCAGCAGCTTCCCTCGACTAGCGGGAGTTGGAGAGACCCAGTACTTC.

The rearrangement joins TRBV19 to TRBJ1-2; D gene ambiguous. Trimming cost V 5 bases and J 0 bases, with 7 bases left between them. Germline V gene lookup returns CDR1 LNHDA and CDR2 SQIVND (reference sequence). The CDR3 covers 13 residues. CDR3 DNA sequence: TGTGCCAGTAGTTACGGGGCTAACTATGGCTACACCTTC. Translation gives CASSYGANYGYTF.

The chain combines TRBV5-6 with TRBJ2-7, with 10 bases matching TRBD1. The CDR3 consists of 15 residues. After removal of 4 bases from V and 2 bases from J, the junction contained 6 bases not matched to a gene. CDR1 is SGHDT and CDR2 is YYEEEE in the germline V gene. This CDR3 reads CASSVGTGDPYEQYF. CDR3 DNA sequence: TGTGCCAGCAGCGTTGGGACAGGGGACCCCTACGAGCAGTACTTC.

The chain recombines TRBV10-3 with TRBJ1-3; no firm D call. This CDR3 is built from 14 residues. Germline lookup yields CDR1 ENHRY and CDR2 SYGVKD. Between the trimmed V and J ends, which lost 10 bases and 0 bases, there was a span of 13 bases. The CDR3 loop is CATRGSDSGNTIYF. In DNA, the CDR3 is TGTGCCACCCGCGGTTCGGACTCTGGAAACACCATATATTTT.

V is TRBV2 and J is TRBJ1-5; D not resolved. The CDR3 is 13 amino acids. Trimming removed 3 bases at V and 6 bases at J, with 9 bases between. Germline V gene sequence: CDR1 SNHLY, CDR2 FYNNEI. CDR3 sequence reads: CASSDEVSQPQHF. The CDR3 DNA sequence: TGTGCCAGCAGTGATGAGGTATCTCAGCCCCAGCATTTT.

Note on this clone: A much bigger clone sits one base away, suggesting this may be a read error. The sample contains more than one DNA sequence encoding this CDR3. The rearrangement uses TRBV7-3 and TRBJ2-3; the D gene is possibly TRBD2 (6 bases). This CDR3 contains 16 residues. V lost 0 bases and J lost 0, with 10 bases in between. Germline V gene sequence: CDR1 SGHTA, CDR2 FQGTGA. The CDR3 nucleotides are TGTGCCAGCAGCTTAACTGCGGGGTTAAGCACAGATACGCAGTATTTT. Its protein is CASSLTAGLSTDTQYF.

This chain links TRBV18 with TRBJ2-6; 7 bases line up with TRBD1. The CDR3 has 16 amino acids. After removal of 4 bases from V and 2 bases from J, the junction contained 5 bases not matched to a gene. Germline CDR1 reads KGHSH; CDR2 reads LQKENI. CDR3 amino acids: CASSQGAQAGANVLTF. DNA for the CDR3: TGTGCCAGCTCACAGGGGGCGCAAGCTGGGGCCAACGTCCTGACTTTC.

The chain is built from TRBV19 and TRBJ2-1; D not certain. The V gene lost 2 bases and the J gene lost 2 bases, with 4 bases spanning the gap. CDR3 length: 13 amino acids. The germline CDR1 and CDR2 sequences are LNHDA and SQIVND (reference sequence). DNA of the CDR3: TGTGCCAGTAGTATACCCACCTACAATGAGCAGTTCTTC. Its translation is CASSIPTYNEQFF.

The gene calls are TRBV18 and TRBJ1-2; no clear D. Germline CDR1 reads KGHSH; CDR2 reads LQKENI. V shed 2 bases and J shed 3 bases, with 10 bases lying between them. The CDR3 runs to 14 residues. CDR3: CASSPTVSDYGYTF. CDR3 in DNA: TGTGCCAGCTCACCAACGGTCTCGGACTATGGCTACACCTTC.

This clone was observed at least ten times. The identical CDR3 is also encoded by other nucleotide sequences in the sample. The V and J genes are TRBV7-9 and TRBJ2-5; a possible D gene is TRBD2 (5 bases). The V end was cut by 1 base, the J end by 5 bases, with 14 bases between. CDR3 length: 15 amino acids. Germline CDR1 SEHNR, CDR2 FQNEAQ (reference sequence). CDR3 sequence: CASSLVAGGAETQYF. DNA for the CDR3: TGTGCCAGCAGCTTAGTTGCCGGAGGAGCGGAGACCCAGTACTTC.

This clone was observed once. The rearrangement links TRBV11-2 to TRBJ2-7; the D gene is possibly TRBD2 (5 bases). The CDR3 is made up of 12 amino acids. Deletions cut 5 bases from V and 7 bases from J, with 12 bases between. In germline, CDR1 is SGHAT, CDR2 FQNNGV. The CDR3 nucleotides read TGTGCCAGCAGCCGCTATCGAGGGGAGCAGTACTTC. Its translation: CASSRYRGEQYF. Full variable domain (outside the CDR3, taken from reference TRBV11-2 and TRBJ2-7): EAGVAQSPRYKIIEKRQSVAFWCNPISGHATLYWYQQILGQGPKLLIQFQNNGVVDDSQLPKDRFSAERLKGVDSTLKIQPAKLEDSAVYLCASSRYRGEQYFGPGTRLTVT.

J is TRBJ2-7 and V is TRBV15; D remains ambiguous. V shed 1 base and J shed 7 bases, with 8 bases lying between them. CDR1 and CDR2 from the germline V gene are LNHNV and YYDKDF (reference sequence). CDR3 length equals 12 residues. CDR3 loop: CATSRGYTEQYF. CDR3 sequence (DNA): TGTGCCACCAGCAGAGGATATACGGAGCAGTACTTC.

The chain combines TRBV11-2 with TRBJ2-7; maybe TRBD2 (6 bases). The V gene lost 5 bases and the J gene lost 3 bases, with 14 bases spanning the gap. CDR3 length: 14 amino acids. CDR1 and CDR2 (germline): SGHAT, FQNNGV. The DNA of the CDR3 is TGTGCCAGCAGCCTGACCTCGGGAGACTACGAGCAGTACTTC. Protein: CASSLTSGDYEQYF.

The chain has TRBV5-1 and TRBJ1-2; 7 bases agree with TRBD1. The germline V gene encodes CDR1 SGHRS and CDR2 YFSETQ. The CDR3 sequence is 17 residues long. After removal of 4 bases from V and 0 bases from J, the junction contained 12 bases not matched to a gene. The CDR3: CASSMNPTGEANYGYTF. The CDR3 nucleotides are TGCGCCAGCAGCATGAACCCCACAGGGGAAGCTAACTATGGCTACACCTTC. Complete variable domain (other parts from reference TRBV5-1 and TRBJ1-2): KAGVTQTPRYLIKTRGQQVTLSCSPISGHRSVSWYQQTPGQGLQFLFEYFSETQRNKGNFPGRFSGRQFSNSRSEMNVSTLELGDSALYLCASSMNPTGEANYGYTFGSGTRLTVV.

V gene TRBV7-9 combines with J gene TRBJ1-2; TRBD1 agrees at 7 bases. The V segment lost 2 bases and the J segment 0 bases; nucleotides outside the gene matches: 9. Germline assignment: CDR1 SEHNR and CDR2 FQNEAQ (reference sequence). The CDR3 is made up of 17 amino acids. In nucleotides, the CDR3 is TGTGCCAGCAGCTTATCAGTTAAGACAGGGACTAACTATGGCTACACCTTC. Translating gives CASSLSVKTGTNYGYTF.

V is TRBV18 and J is TRBJ2-3; no clear D. Germline values: CDR1 KGHSH, CDR2 LQKENI. The CDR3 totals 14 residues. Trimming stripped 5 bases from V and 0 bases from J, with 9 bases between. The CDR3 DNA is TGTGCCAGCTCAGGAAGTGGAAGCACAGATACGCAGTATTTT. Translated, it gives CASSGSGSTDTQYF. The whole variable domain, remainder taken from reference TRBV18 and TRBJ2-3, is NAGVMQNPRHLVRRRGQEARLRCSPMKGHSHVYWYRQLPEEGLKFMVYLQKENIIDESGMPKERFSAEFPKEGPSILRIQQVVRGDSAAYFCASSGSGSTDTQYFGPGTRLTVL.

This clone was found once. The chain carries TRBV28 and TRBJ1-5; TRBD1 aligns across 7 bases. This CDR3 is built from 15 residues. The V gene end was trimmed by 3 bases and the J gene end by 6 bases; junction bases not matched to a gene: 8. Germline lookup yields CDR1 MDHEN and CDR2 SYDVKM. The CDR3 here is CASSFGQGDVQPQHF. The CDR3 bases are TGTGCCAGCAGTTTCGGTCAGGGGGATGTTCAGCCCCAGCATTTT.

The gene calls are TRBV11-3 and TRBJ2-5; 9 nucleotides line up with TRBD2. The V gene end was trimmed by 5 bases and the J gene end by 3 bases; junction bases not matched to a gene: 1. This CDR3 has 13 amino acids. Germline CDR1 reads SGHNT; CDR2 reads YENEEA. Here the CDR3 reads CASSRLAEETQYF. The CDR3 DNA sequence: TGTGCCAGCAGCCGACTAGCGGAAGAGACCCAGTACTTC.

The genes are TRBV19 and TRBJ1-2; possible D gene TRBD1, 5 bases. The CDR3 is 13 residues long. Germline V gene sequence: CDR1 LNHDA, CDR2 SQIVND (reference sequence). Trimming cost V 5 bases and J 4 bases, with 11 bases left between them. The CDR3 nucleotides are TGTGCCAGTAGTCAGGGTCCCACCTATGGCTACACCTTC. Its protein product is CASSQGPTYGYTF.

The J gene is TRBJ1-1, the V gene TRBV2; D is possibly TRBD1 (6 bases). The V end was cut by 10 bases, the J end by 5 bases, with 20 bases between. The CDR3 runs to 14 residues. Per germline, CDR1 SNHLY and CDR2 FYNNEI. The CDR3 DNA follows: TGTGCCACCTCCCCGGGGGCCCAGGGGACTGAAGCTTTCTTT. Protein: CATSPGAQGTEAFF.

This chain uses TRBV4-3 with TRBJ2-4; D gene uncertain. The germline V gene encodes CDR1 LGHNA and CDR2 YSLEER. This CDR3 region has 16 residues. V lost 1 base and J 3 bases, leaving 13 bases between the germline ends. In DNA form, the CDR3 reads TGCGCCAGCAGCCAAGGACACCGAGGCGGCAAAAACATTCAGTACTTC. Protein product: CASSQGHRGGKNIQYF.

This clone was seen more than once but under ten times. This likely stems from a read error, as it lies one base from a far larger clone. The V call is TRBV4-2, the J call TRBJ1-2; 11 nucleotides line up with TRBD1. CDR3 length: 17 residues. Looked up from germline, CDR1 is LGHNA and CDR2 is YNFKEQ. V was pared by 0 bases and J by 6 bases, with 9 bases of the junction left unmatched. The CDR3 DNA follows: TGTGCCAGCAGCCAAGAAACCTGGACAGGGGGCGGGAATGGCTACACCTTC. Protein sequence: CASSQETWTGGGNGYTF.

This clone was detected once. The CDR3 DNA is TGCGCCAGCAGCCAAGGACAGGGGGCCGCTCAGCCCCAGCATTTT. Residues: CASSQGQGAAQPQHF. This chain connects TRBV4-1 to TRBJ1-5, with TRBD1 matching 10 bases. The V segment lost 1 base and the J segment 6 bases; nucleotides outside the gene matches: 3. This CDR3 is built from 15 residues. CDR1 is MGHRA and CDR2 is YSYEKL in the germline V gene.

This clone was seen once. It is likely a read error: a sequence one base away is far more abundant. The CDR3: CASGRMNGQNSNEKLFF. CDR3 sequence (DNA): TGCGCCAGCGGCCGAATGAACGGACAGAACTCTAATGAAAAACTGTTTTTT. The rearrangement links TRBV4-3 to TRBJ1-4, with D perhaps matching TRBD1 (6 bases). The CDR3 extends over 17 amino acids. The ends were cut back, 8 bases at V and 3 bases at J, with 22 bases in the middle. Looked up from germline, CDR1 is LGHNA and CDR2 is YSLEER.

The count of this clone is one. A far larger clone is one nucleotide away, so this likely arose from a read error. V gene TRBV4-2 combines with J gene TRBJ2-3; 11 nucleotides align to TRBD2. This CDR3 has 17 residues. Germline-derived CDR1 and CDR2 are LGHNA and YNFKEQ. In DNA form, the CDR3 reads TGTGCCGGCAGCCAAGGGTCTAGCGGGAGGCGAGAAGATACGCAGTATTTT. Translating gives CAGSQGSSGRREDTQYF.

The DNA of the CDR3 is TGTGCCAGCAGGAGACGGGACAGGGGGCTTTTACCCTACAATGAGCAGTTCTTC. Encoded protein: CASRRRDRGLLPYNEQFF. The chain combines TRBV21-1 with TRBJ2-1; TRBD1 was called by the table and not checked on the DNA. TRBV21-1 has pseudogene status. CDR3 length: 18 residues.